The rows below give T cell receptor beta chains drawn from one sample of a study of post-analysis software for immune sequencing data. TCRdb re-called the PCR reads with MiXCR, one entry per CDR3 protein. The data contain approximately 630,000 distinct CDR3 sequences, more than 50% of them singletons. What was sequenced was blood. The receptor set was obtained from a girl aged 2 to 10 with multiple sclerosis. The CDR3 runs from the conserved cysteine through the conserved F or W. D genes are given only for firm matches. Not every row has a clone size; where given, it reads once, few, many or a size class.

D gene: TRBD2; V gene: TRBV20-1; clone size: NA; J gene: TRBJ2-3; CDR3 DNA: TGCAGTGCTCCCCTAGCGGGGGGGCGGATCACAGATACGCAGTATTTT; CDR3 protein: CSAPLAGGRITDTQYF
D gene: TRBD1; V gene: TRBV9; clone size: NA; J gene: TRBJ1-5; CDR3 DNA: TGTGCCAGCAGCGCCGACAGGGGTGATCAGCCCCAGCATTTT; CDR3 protein: CASSADRGDQPQHF
D gene: NA; V gene: TRBV5-1; clone size: many; J gene: TRBJ2-3; CDR3 DNA: TGTGCCAGCAGCTTAGAGGGGACAGATACGCAGTATTTT; CDR3 protein: CASSLEGTDTQYF
D gene: TRBD2; V gene: TRBV5-6; clone size: NA; J gene: TRBJ2-1; CDR3 DNA: TGTGCCAGCAGCTTGGAGCGGGAGGCTGAGCAGTTCTTC; CDR3 protein: CASSLEREAEQFF
D gene: TRBD1; V gene: TRBV29-1; clone size: NA; J gene: TRBJ1-1; CDR3 DNA: TGCAGCGTGACAGGACAGGGGGATACTGAAGCTTTCTTT; CDR3 protein: CSVTGQGDTEAFF
D gene: NA; V gene: TRBV20-1; clone size: NA; J gene: TRBJ2-1; CDR3 DNA: TGCAGTGCGTCGAGAGGGATGGAGTCCTACAATGAGCAGTTCTTC; CDR3 protein: CSASRGMESYNEQFF
D gene: NA; V gene: TRBV4-2; clone size: few; J gene: TRBJ2-1; CDR3 DNA: TGTGCCAGCAGCCAAGAGGCAGGGTTATACAATGAGCAGTTCTTC; CDR3 protein: CASSQEAGLYNEQFF
D gene: TRBD2; V gene: TRBV6-2/TRBV6-3; clone size: NA; J gene: TRBJ2-1; CDR3 DNA: TGTGCCAGCAGTCCCCTAGCGGGGGGTAGCAATGAGCAGTTCTTC; CDR3 protein: CASSPLAGGSNEQFF
D gene: TRBD1; V gene: TRBV6-6; clone size: NA; J gene: TRBJ2-1; CDR3 DNA: TGTGCCAGCAGCCCTCGGACAGGCGTATTTTACAATGAGCAGTTCTTC; CDR3 protein: CASSPRTGVFYNEQFF
D gene: NA; V gene: TRBV7-9; clone size: NA; J gene: TRBJ2-3; CDR3 DNA: TGTGCCAGCAGCTTCGTTAGCGATTCAGATACGCAGTATTTT; CDR3 protein: CASSFVSDSDTQYF
D gene: NA; V gene: TRBV11-2; clone size: NA; J gene: TRBJ2-1; CDR3 DNA: TGTGCCAGTAGACTCCCCCATCTGATTGAACAGTTCTTC; CDR3 protein: CASRLPHLIEQFF
D gene: NA; V gene: TRBV9; clone size: NA; J gene: TRBJ2-1; CDR3 DNA: TGTGCCAGCAGCGTAGGATCGTGGGGGGAGCAGTTCTTC; CDR3 protein: CASSVGSWGEQFF
D gene: NA; V gene: TRBV6-1; clone size: NA; J gene: TRBJ2-1; CDR3 DNA: TGTGCCAGCAGCCCTCAAAGCGGTCCTCCCTCCTACAATGAGCAGTTCTTC; CDR3 protein: CASSPQSGPPSYNEQFF
D gene: TRBD2; V gene: TRBV5-1; clone size: NA; J gene: TRBJ2-7; CDR3 DNA: TGCGCCAGCAGCGTAGCGGGAGTAAACTCCTACGAGCAGTACTTC; CDR3 protein: CASSVAGVNSYEQYF
D gene: TRBD2; V gene: TRBV19; clone size: few; J gene: TRBJ2-7; CDR3 DNA: TGTGCCAGTAGACCCGGACTAGCGAACTCCTACGAGCAGTACTTC; CDR3 protein: CASRPGLANSYEQYF
D gene: NA; V gene: TRBV20-1; clone size: few; J gene: TRBJ2-5; CDR3 DNA: TGCAGTGCTAGAGGCGACAGGGTTGCGGGGGAGACCCAGTACTTC; CDR3 protein: CSARGDRVAGETQYF
D gene: NA; V gene: TRBV29-1; clone size: NA; J gene: TRBJ1-1; CDR3 DNA: TGCAGCGTTGAGGGCGCGAGGAACACTGAAGCTTTCTTT; CDR3 protein: CSVEGARNTEAFF
D gene: NA; V gene: TRBV5-1; clone size: NA; J gene: TRBJ2-6; CDR3 DNA: TGCGCCAGCAGCTTGGACAGTCCTGGGGCCAACGTCCTGACTTTC; CDR3 protein: CASSLDSPGANVLTF
D gene: NA; V gene: TRBV28; clone size: once; J gene: TRBJ2-7; CDR3 DNA: TGTGCCAGCCGAACAGGGAAATCGTCCTACGAGCAGTACTTC; CDR3 protein: CASRTGKSSYEQYF
D gene: NA; V gene: TRBV5-5; clone size: few; J gene: TRBJ1-2; CDR3 DNA: TGTGCCAGCAGCTTGCTAAGGGGAGGTGTCCGGGGCGGCTACACCTTC; CDR3 protein: CASSLLRGGVRGGYTF
D gene: TRBD2; V gene: TRBV4-1; clone size: NA; J gene: TRBJ2-7; CDR3 DNA: TGCGCCAGCAGCCAAGAGAGGGGGCGCGTCGGGACTAGCGGGAGGGGCTACGAGCAGTACTTC; CDR3 protein: CASSQERGRVGTSGRGYEQYF
D gene: TRBD2; V gene: TRBV20-1; clone size: many; J gene: TRBJ2-5; CDR3 DNA: TGCAGTGCTAGAGATCTCACTAGCGGGGATCAAGAGACCCAGTACTTC; CDR3 protein: CSARDLTSGDQETQYF
D gene: TRBD1; V gene: TRBV28; clone size: NA; J gene: TRBJ2-7; CDR3 DNA: TGTGCCAGCAGTTTATGGCAGGGGGCCAGCGAGCAGTACTTC; CDR3 protein: CASSLWQGASEQYF
D gene: NA; V gene: TRBV6-5; clone size: NA; J gene: TRBJ2-1; CDR3 DNA: TGTGCCAGCAGTTACGTCGGTCCCAGCTCCTACAATGAGCAGTTCTTC; CDR3 protein: CASSYVGPSSYNEQFF
D gene: NA; V gene: TRBV7-8; clone size: NA; J gene: TRBJ2-3; CDR3 DNA: TGTGCCAGCAGTGAAATTCAGGGAACCTACACAGATACGCAGTATTTT; CDR3 protein: CASSEIQGTYTDTQYF
D gene: NA; V gene: TRBV25-1; clone size: few; J gene: TRBJ1-6; CDR3 DNA: TGTGCCAGCAGTGGAGGCCGGCTAAATTCACCCCTCCACTTT; CDR3 protein: CASSGGRLNSPLHF
D gene: NA; V gene: TRBV7-2; clone size: NA; J gene: TRBJ2-1; CDR3 DNA: TGTGCCAGCAGCCCGCGGCAGGGGGGAGAGATTGAGCAGTTCTTC; CDR3 protein: CASSPRQGGEIEQFF
D gene: NA; V gene: TRBV6-6; clone size: NA; J gene: TRBJ1-1; CDR3 DNA: TGTGCCAGCACCCAGGGCACGACTGAAGCTTTCTTT; CDR3 protein: CASTQGTTEAFF
D gene: TRBD1; V gene: TRBV12-3/TRBV12-4; clone size: NA; J gene: TRBJ2-3; CDR3 DNA: TGTGCCAGCAGGACGACAGGGTCTAAAACAGATACGCAGTATTTT; CDR3 protein: CASRTTGSKTDTQYF
D gene: NA; V gene: TRBV10-3; clone size: NA; J gene: TRBJ2-1; CDR3 DNA: TGTGCCATCAGTGAGTCAGTCGCGTATGAGCAGTTCTTC; CDR3 protein: CAISESVAYEQFF
D gene: NA; V gene: TRBV7-2; clone size: NA; J gene: TRBJ1-6; CDR3 DNA: TGTGCCAGCAGCCCATCGTGGGCAGGCGATTCACCCCTCCACTTT; CDR3 protein: CASSPSWAGDSPLHF
D gene: TRBD1; V gene: TRBV5-5; clone size: NA; J gene: TRBJ2-3; CDR3 DNA: TGTGCCAGCAGCCCCGGTCGGCTGGGGACAGGGGTGAGTGGGGCATCAGATACGCAGTATTTT; CDR3 protein: CASSPGRLGTGVSGASDTQYF
D gene: TRBD1; V gene: TRBV7-2; clone size: once; J gene: TRBJ1-2; CDR3 DNA: TGTGCCAGCAGTCAGGGGGCGCGGGGTGGCTACACCTTC; CDR3 protein: CASSQGARGGYTF
D gene: TRBD2; V gene: TRBV20-1; clone size: NA; J gene: TRBJ2-5; CDR3 DNA: TGCAGTGCTAAGCGACTAGCGGGGGAGGGGACCCAGTACTTC; CDR3 protein: CSAKRLAGEGTQYF
D gene: NA; V gene: TRBV10-3; clone size: few; J gene: TRBJ2-1; CDR3 DNA: TGTGCCATCAGTGAGGGGGCGAATGAGCAGTTCTTC; CDR3 protein: CAISEGANEQFF
D gene: NA; V gene: TRBV12-3/TRBV12-4; clone size: once; J gene: TRBJ1-2; CDR3 DNA: TGTGCCAGCAGGGCCACGGGGGCGCTCAGCTATGGCTACACCTTC; CDR3 protein: CASRATGALSYGYTF
D gene: NA; V gene: TRBV20-1; clone size: NA; J gene: TRBJ2-1; CDR3 DNA: TGCAGTGCTATCCTAACTAGGAGTTCCTACAATGAGCAGTTCTTC; CDR3 protein: CSAILTRSSYNEQFF
D gene: TRBD1; V gene: TRBV12-3/TRBV12-4; clone size: few; J gene: TRBJ1-4; CDR3 DNA: TGTGCCAGCAGTTTAGGGACAGGGGGGGATGAAAAACTGTTTTTT; CDR3 protein: CASSLGTGGDEKLFF
D gene: NA; V gene: TRBV20-1; clone size: NA; J gene: TRBJ2-7; CDR3 DNA: TGCAGTGCTGGGGGTCTGCGTTTCTACGAGCAGTACTTC; CDR3 protein: CSAGGLRFYEQYF
D gene: NA; V gene: TRBV5-5; clone size: NA; J gene: TRBJ2-1; CDR3 DNA: TGTGCCAGCAGTTGGACAGAGCAGTTCTTC; CDR3 protein: CASSWTEQFF
D gene: NA; V gene: TRBV2; clone size: NA; J gene: TRBJ2-2; CDR3 DNA: TGTGCCAGCAGTGCCGCGGAGAACACCGGGGAGCTGTTTTTT; CDR3 protein: CASSAAENTGELFF
D gene: NA; V gene: TRBV7-9; clone size: few; J gene: TRBJ1-1; CDR3 DNA: TGTGCCAGCAGCTTAGGAGGAGCCTACACTGAAGCTTTCTTT; CDR3 protein: CASSLGGAYTEAFF
D gene: TRBD2; V gene: TRBV11-2; clone size: few; J gene: TRBJ2-1; CDR3 DNA: TGTGCCAGCAGCTTTCGACTAGCGGTAACCTACAATGAGCAGTTCTTC; CDR3 protein: CASSFRLAVTYNEQFF
D gene: NA; V gene: TRBV5-6; clone size: few; J gene: TRBJ2-5; CDR3 DNA: TGTGCCAGCAGCTTGGCACAGGGCTGGGAGACCCAGTACTTC; CDR3 protein: CASSLAQGWETQYF